The clone carrying this TCR beta chain has a handful of counts. An end of the junction differs from the germline gene, which may be a read error. Other DNA sequences within the sample encode an identical CDR3. Germline V lookup: CDR1 DFQATT, CDR2 SNEGSKA (reference sequence). CDR3 length: 10 amino acids. Only in-frame clones appear in the TCRdb table, and some are missing; sequencing was by immunoSEQ multiplex PCR. This sample has around 92,000 clones; over 80% occur once, and the top ten carry 5% to 7%. This sample stems from a study of glioma-infiltrating T cells after dendritic cell vaccination. As to time point: after dendritic cell vaccination, including at tumor progression/relapse.

The clonotype originates from a human donor with glioblastoma. The material was blood, obtained after dendritic cell vaccination. The genes are TRBV20-1 and TRBJ2-7; TRBD1 agrees at 9 bases. CDR3 DNA sequence: TGCAGTGCTAGAGGGGACAGGGTAGGCTTC. This sequence encodes CSARGDRVGF.